This passage covers 29 T cell receptor beta chains from one sample sequenced in a study of shared clonotypes between healthy human individuals. Clones were read by immunoSEQ multiplex PCR, and TCRdb kept only the in-frame ones, dropping some. The data show approximately 700,000 clones, with around three quarters seen just once and 1.5% to 2% held by the top ten. Sequenced material: memory CD4+ T cells sorted from blood. Subset meaning: CD45RA-negative fraction. The origin of the receptors is a woman in her twenties or thirties in good health.

This chain joins TRBV6-5 and TRBJ2-7; D perhaps matches TRBD2 (5 bases). The V and J ends lost 4 bases and 4 bases respectively, with 17 bases between them. CDR1 MNHEY and CDR2 SVGAGI come from the germline V gene. This CDR3 contains 15 residues. CDR3 residues: CASSSLSGGGYEQYF. CDR3 nucleotides: TGTGCCAGCAGTTCGCTTTCGGGCGGAGGATACGAGCAGTACTTC.

This clone was counted a single time. V usage is TRBV27 and J usage is TRBJ2-7; D remains ambiguous. Germline V CDR1 and CDR2: MNHEY, SMNVEV (reference sequence). The CDR3 has 15 amino acids. The V gene lost 4 bases and the J gene lost 0 bases, with 13 bases spanning the gap. DNA of the CDR3: TGTGCCAGCAGTTATTTATCACAGATCTCCTACGAGCAGTACTTC. Translation: CASSYLSQISYEQYF.

This chain joins TRBV6-5 and TRBJ2-5; D is tentatively TRBD1 or TRBD2 (6 bases each). CDR3 length equals 15 residues. Germline values: CDR1 MNHEY, CDR2 SVGAGI. Trimming cost V 5 bases and J 5 bases, with 18 bases left between them. The CDR3 nucleotides are TGTGCCAGCAGTCGATTGGGGGGCGTGGAGGAGACCCAGTACTTC. Protein product: CASSRLGGVEETQYF.

This clone showed up just a few times. This chain joins TRBV5-6 and TRBJ1-4; unclear D gene. V lost 1 base, J lost 6 bases, and 13 bases lay in between. Germline CDR1 is SGHDT and CDR2 is YYEEEE. This CDR3 spans 15 amino acids. CDR3 bases: TGTGCCAGCAGCTTGTTTGGGAGACGGGATGAAAAACTGTTTTTT. This translates into CASSLFGRRDEKLFF.

As regards this clone: Other DNA sequences in this specimen translate into the identical CDR3. CDR3 nucleotides: TGTGCCAGCAGACCCGGGACAGGGAACACCGGGGAGCTGTTTTTT. Encoded protein: CASRPGTGNTGELFF. The chain employs TRBV19 and TRBJ2-2, with 8 bases fitting TRBD1. After removal of 9 bases from V and 1 base from J, the junction contained 7 bases not matched to a gene. CDR3 size: 15 residues. CDR1 is LNHDA and CDR2 is SQIVND in the germline V gene (reference sequence).

The chain couples TRBV6-5 to TRBJ2-5; D is perhaps TRBD2 (6 bases). Germline-derived CDR1 and CDR2 are MNHEY and SVGAGI. The CDR3 spans 14 residues. Trimming pared 1 base from V and 5 bases from J, leaving 11 bases between. CDR3 in DNA: TGTGCCAGCAGTTACTTTGAGCGGGCGGAGACCCAGTACTTC. As protein: CASSYFERAETQYF.

V usage is TRBV15 and J usage is TRBJ1-1; 8 nucleotides agree with TRBD1. The J segment lost 6 bases and the V segment lost 5 bases, leaving 8 bases of the junction unmatched. The CDR3 sequence is 14 residues long. The V gene's germline CDR1 is LNHNV and CDR2 YYDKDF (reference sequence). CDR3 bases: TGTGCCACCAGCTACCGGACAGGGACCCCTGAAGCTTTCTTT. This gives the protein CATSYRTGTPEAFF. Filled out from reference TRBV15 and TRBJ1-1, the complete variable domain reads DAMVIQNPRYQVTQFGKPVTLSCSQTLNHNVMYWYQQKSSQAPKLLFHYYDKDFNNEADTPDNFQSRRPNTSFCFLDIRSPGLGDTAMYLCATSYRTGTPEAFFGQGTRLTVV.

The V gene is TRBV2, the J gene TRBJ2-1; 9 nucleotides line up with TRBD2. Germline V gene sequence: CDR1 SNHLY, CDR2 FYNNEI. CDR3 length: 15 amino acids. The ends lost 5 bases at V and 4 bases at J; junction bases unmatched: 6. CDR3 sequence (DNA): TGTGCCAGCAGTCCTATGACTAGCGGTTACAATGAGCAGTTCTTC. Protein product: CASSPMTSGYNEQFF.

V is TRBV14 and J is TRBJ2-4; tentatively, D is TRBD2 (5 bases). The germline gives CDR1 SGHDN, CDR2 FVKESK. The CDR3 is 15 amino acids. V was pared by 3 bases and J by 4 bases, with 13 bases between. The CDR3 region is CASSHSSSSKNIQYF. The CDR3 DNA reads TGTGCCAGCAGCCACTCTAGCAGTTCTAAAAACATTCAGTACTTC.

V and J are TRBV11-2 and TRBJ2-5; 15 bases map to TRBD2. In germline, CDR1 is SGHAT, CDR2 FQNNGV. V was clipped by 4 bases and J by 7 bases; unmatched bases: 1. The CDR3 sequence is 14 residues long. The DNA for the CDR3 is TGTGCCAGCAGCTCGGGACTAGCGGGAGGGACCCAGTACTTC. Translation: CASSSGLAGGTQYF.

The chain joins TRBV18 to TRBJ1-2; TRBD1 matches at 9 bases. The length of the CDR3 is 18 residues. From germline, CDR1 is KGHSH and CDR2 LQKENI. Trimming removed 4 bases from V and 4 bases from J; junction bases left unmatched: 16. CDR3 residues: CASSRTGTGILKGYGYTF. The CDR3 DNA is TGTGCCAGCTCACGGACCGGGACAGGGATACTAAAGGGCTATGGCTACACCTTC.

This chain connects TRBV7-8 to TRBJ1-2; weak D call: TRBD1 (5 bases). The CDR3 has 15 residues. Germline V gene sequence: CDR1 SGHVS, CDR2 FQNEAQ. V shed 1 base and J shed 0 bases, with 9 bases lying between them. The CDR3 here is CASSLEGDPNYGYTF. The CDR3, as DNA: TGTGCCAGCAGCTTAGAAGGGGACCCTAACTATGGCTACACCTTC.

The chain uses TRBV11-2 and TRBJ1-1, with a possible D match to TRBD1 (5 bases). Deletions cut 5 bases from V and 5 bases from J, with 15 bases between. This CDR3 is 14 amino acids long. Germline V gene sequence: CDR1 SGHAT, CDR2 FQNNGV. CDR3 sequence: CASSGVVGGTEAFF. The CDR3 coding sequence is TGTGCCAGCAGCGGAGTCGTCGGGGGAACTGAAGCTTTCTTT.

With respect to this clone: Distinct nucleotide sequences in the sample also encode this CDR3. The chain links TRBV6-1 to TRBJ2-5; a possible D gene is TRBD2 (5 bases). Trimming stripped 4 bases from V and 2 bases from J, with 8 bases between. CDR1 is MNHNS and CDR2 is SASEGT in the germline V gene. The CDR3 is 13 residues long. The CDR3 sequence is CASSVRGQETQYF. In DNA, the CDR3 is TGTGCCAGCAGTGTCCGGGGACAAGAGACCCAGTACTTC.

V usage is TRBV15 and J usage is TRBJ1-4; 7 bases are shared with TRBD1. Trimming cost V 4 bases and J 6 bases; bases outside gene matches: 11. The CDR3 loop spans 16 amino acids. The germline V gene has CDR1 LNHNV and CDR2 YYDKDF (reference sequence). The CDR3 nucleotides are TGTGCCACCAGCACTAAGGCCCCCAGGGGGGATGAAAAACTGTTTTTT. Its translation is CATSTKAPRGDEKLFF.

The chain is built from TRBV19 and TRBJ2-7, with D possibly TRBD2 on 5 matching bases. V was clipped by 7 bases and J by 7 bases, with 23 bases between them. Germline loops: CDR1 LNHDA, CDR2 SQIVND (reference sequence). This CDR3 region has 15 residues. The chain's CDR3 is CASTPSPGLGWEQYF. The CDR3 DNA follows: TGTGCCAGTACCCCCAGCCCCGGACTGGGTTGGGAGCAGTACTTC.

This clone occurred a few times. This chain uses TRBV6-6 with TRBJ1-1; no firm D call. Trimming removed 1 base from V and 0 bases from J, with 6 bases in between. CDR3 length equals 14 residues. Germline V lookup: CDR1 MNHNY, CDR2 SVGAGI (reference sequence). The CDR3: CASSYFDVNTEAFF. The CDR3, as DNA: TGTGCCAGCAGTTACTTTGACGTGAACACTGAAGCTTTCTTT.

V is TRBV28 and J is TRBJ1-5; D is undetermined. The V gene lost 3 bases and the J gene lost 7 bases, with 7 bases spanning the gap. Germline assignment: CDR1 MDHEN and CDR2 SYDVKM. The CDR3 loop spans 12 amino acids. The CDR3, as DNA: TGTGCCAGCAGTTTGGGGTTGCAGCCCCAGCATTTT. As protein: CASSLGLQPQHF.

At least ten counts were recorded for this clone. The chain employs TRBV10-3 and TRBJ1-3; possible D gene TRBD1, 5 bases. This CDR3 is built from 14 residues. CDR1 ENHRY and CDR2 SYGVKD come from the germline V gene. With 6 bases removed from V and 0 bases from J, the gap between germline ends came to 9 bases. CDR3 in amino acids: CAIRDSTSGNTIYF. The DNA for the CDR3 is TGTGCCATCAGAGACAGTACCTCTGGAAACACCATATATTTT.

The chain is built from TRBV5-1 and TRBJ1-4; the match to TRBD1 covers 7 bases. The CDR3 length is 16 residues. The germline CDR1 and CDR2 sequences are SGHRS and YFSETQ. V shed 0 bases and J 6 bases; nucleotides not matched to a gene: 8. The CDR3 reads CASSLGSGTVDEKLFF. Here the CDR3 DNA reads TGCGCCAGCAGCTTGGGGTCCGGGACAGTCGATGAAAAACTGTTTTTT.

J is TRBJ1-5 and V is TRBV6-1; D uncertain. This CDR3 is 13 amino acids long. The germline V and J ends were trimmed by 10 bases and 5 bases, with 15 bases remaining between them. In germline, CDR1 is MNHNS, CDR2 SASEGT. CDR3 sequence (DNA): TGTGCCACCATGACGGTAACCGATCAGCCCCAGCATTTT. This gives the protein CATMTVTDQPQHF.

The chain recombines TRBV6-1 with TRBJ1-1; no definite D call. Germline CDR1 is MNHNS and CDR2 is SASEGT. Trimming took off 3 bases at V and 1 base at J, with 9 bases between the two ends. The CDR3 length is 14 residues. The CDR3 DNA is TGTGCCAGCAGTGATCTGTCCAGGAACACTGAAGCTTTCTTT. Its protein is CASSDLSRNTEAFF.

V usage is TRBV28 and J usage is TRBJ1-3; D is unclear. The germline CDR1 and CDR2 sequences are MDHEN and SYDVKM. V gave up 7 bases and J gave up 0 bases, with 13 bases separating them. CDR3 size: 15 residues. The CDR3 spells CASTLTATSGNTIYF. DNA of the CDR3: TGTGCCAGCACGCTTACAGCTACCTCTGGAAACACCATATATTTT.

This clone was observed a few times. The rearrangement uses TRBV18 and TRBJ2-5, with 7 nucleotides matching TRBD1. The CDR3 contains 14 residues. Germline values: CDR1 KGHSH, CDR2 LQKENI. V shed 5 bases, J shed 5 bases, and the junction held 8 bases outside the gene matches. CDR3 nucleotides: TGTGCCAGCTCAGGGGACAGCCGATCGGAGACCCAGTACTTC. It is translated as CASSGDSRSETQYF.

This chain joins TRBV19 and TRBJ1-5; D gene uncertain. The CDR3 extends over 16 amino acids. CDR1 and CDR2 (germline): LNHDA, SQIVND (reference sequence). V dropped 5 bases and J dropped 0 bases, with 14 bases sitting between them. CDR3 sequence reads: CASSPPPGYSNQPQHF. The CDR3, as DNA: TGTGCCAGTAGTCCCCCCCCCGGGTATAGCAATCAGCCCCAGCATTTT.

The rearrangement uses TRBV7-3 and TRBJ2-5, with a tentative D call TRBD1 (6 bases). Germline V gives CDR1 SGHTA, CDR2 FQGTGA. Deletions cut 6 bases from V and 2 bases from J, with 10 bases between. The CDR3 covers 13 residues. Written as DNA, the CDR3 is TGTGCCAGCAGGAGGACAGTTCAAGAGACCCAGTACTTC. It specifies CASRRTVQETQYF.

This chain links TRBV5-1 with TRBJ2-7; D unresolved. The CDR3 sequence is 15 residues long. V gave up 7 bases and J gave up 5 bases, with 22 bases separating them. Germline lookup yields CDR1 SGHRS and CDR2 YFSETQ. The CDR3 region is CASHDILRNKDEQYF. The DNA of the CDR3 is TGCGCCAGCCATGATATTCTACGAAACAAGGACGAGCAGTACTTC.

The rearrangement uses TRBV19 and TRBJ2-5, with D maybe TRBD2 (6 bases). The ends were cut back, 5 bases at V and 5 bases at J, with 12 bases in the middle. CDR3 length: 13 residues. Germline CDR1 and CDR2: LNHDA and SQIVND (reference sequence). CDR3 DNA sequence: TGTGCCAGTAGTCCCACTAGCTCGGAGACCCAGTACTTC. Translating gives CASSPTSSETQYF.

The CDR3 here is CASSLLKTARINEKLFF. CDR3 nucleotides: TGTGCCAGCAGTCTCCTTAAGACAGCAAGGATAAATGAAAAACTGTTTTTT. J is TRBJ1-4 and V is TRBV28; D might be TRBD1 (5 bases). CDR3 length equals 17 residues. V lost 5 bases to trimming and J lost 5 bases, with 21 bases between them. Germline V CDR1 and CDR2: MDHEN, SYDVKM.